This paragraph reports one T cell receptor beta chain. This sample was included in a study of identical twins. Via MiXCR, TCRdb re-called the 5' RACE reads, giving one row per CDR3 protein. The sample carries hundreds of thousands of distinct CDR3 sequences, about 7.6% recorded once. This same sample was also taken into another study, of yellow fever vaccine responses in identical twins.

This clonotype originated in a woman aged 18-29 years in good health. Material for sequencing was PBMCs.

The CDR3 DNA sequence: TGCGCCAGCAGCTTGGTAGGGGGCTACGCTGAAGCTTTCTTT. It codes for CASSLVGGYAEAFF. V and J are TRBV5-1 and TRBJ1-1, with 7 nucleotides matching TRBD1. The CDR3 runs 14 residues. The J segment lost 6 bases and the V segment lost 0 bases, leaving 5 bases of the junction unmatched. Germline CDR1 is SGHRS and CDR2 is YFSETQ.